The sequence of this T cell receptor (beta chain) was determined in a study of technical replicates of blood from a handful of donors. Germline V CDR1 and CDR2: SGDLS, YYNGEE. This CDR3 has 14 amino acids. The germline V and J ends were trimmed by 0 bases and 4 bases, with 10 bases remaining between them. Data came from immunoSEQ multiplex PCR; TCRdb stores just in-frame clones and leaves some out. The data hold over 85,000 clones, with 90% to 96% observed a single time. Material: T cells isolated from PBMCs. The TCR was taken from a human donor in good health. The V and J genes are TRBV9 and TRBJ1-2; D is undetermined. The CDR3 here is CASSVGGFGYGYTF. The CDR3, as DNA: TGTGCCAGCAGCGTAGGAGGGTTCGGCTATGGCTACACCTTC.